This passage covers 29 T cell receptor beta chains from one sample sequenced in a study of blood T cell repertoires in COVID-19. The method was immunoSEQ multiplex PCR; TCRdb's version includes in-frame clones alone and lacks a portion of them. The sample includes about 240,000 clones, roughly 86% of them seen just once. The specimen sequenced was peripheral blood. The origin of the receptors is an elderly man with acute or convalescent COVID-19.

The chain uses TRBV29-1 and TRBJ1-3; D is possibly TRBD1 (5 bases). V lost 7 bases and J 0 bases, leaving 10 bases between the germline ends. Germline CDR1 is SQVTM and CDR2 is ANQGSEA. CDR3 length: 13 amino acids. The CDR3: CSATTGSGNTIYF. The CDR3 nucleotides read TGCAGCGCTACAACAGGCTCTGGAAACACCATATATTTT.

The rearrangement links TRBV19 to TRBJ1-5; unclear D gene. Germline V lookup: CDR1 LNHDA, CDR2 SQIVND (reference sequence). The CDR3 covers 15 residues. V dropped 3 bases and J dropped 0 bases, with 9 bases sitting between them. As DNA, the CDR3 is TGTGCCAGTAGTATTTCGACTTCTAGCAATCAGCCCCAGCATTTT. It specifies CASSISTSSNQPQHF.

This chain links TRBV6-5 with TRBJ1-1; the D gene is possibly TRBD1 (5 bases). The CDR3 extends over 13 amino acids. V lost 3 bases and J 2 bases, leaving 7 bases between the germline ends. Germline V gene data show CDR1 as MNHEY and CDR2 as SVGAGI. CDR3 coding DNA: TGTGCCAGCAGTTATCAGGGAAACACTGAAGCTTTCTTT. This translates into CASSYQGNTEAFF.

With respect to this clone: Other DNA variants within this sample encode the same CDR3. V gene TRBV6-5 combines with J gene TRBJ1-1; D remains ambiguous. Germline CDR1 is MNHEY and CDR2 is SVGAGI. V was trimmed by 0 bases and J by 5 bases, leaving 10 bases between them. This CDR3 has 14 amino acids. CDR3 residues: CASSYSIRGTEAFF. DNA for the CDR3: TGTGCCAGCAGTTACTCGATACGGGGAACTGAAGCTTTCTTT.

The V and J genes are TRBV6-2 or TRBV6-3 and TRBJ1-1, with 8 positions matching TRBD1. The V and J ends lost 0 bases and 0 bases, in that order; junction bases with no gene match: 9. This CDR3 has 18 amino acids. The germline gives CDR1 MNHEY, CDR2 SVGEGT. Written as DNA, the CDR3 is TGTGCCAGCAGTTACTCCCCGGACAGGGACCAGCTGAACACTGAAGCTTTCTTT. Amino acids: CASSYSPDRDQLNTEAFF.

DNA for the CDR3: TGTGCCAGCAGCTTAGATGCGGGACGGGAAGCTTTCTTT. Amino acids: CASSLDAGREAFF. V and J are TRBV11-3 and TRBJ1-1; D might be TRBD1 (5 bases). V was clipped by 0 bases and J by 8 bases, with 10 bases between them. There are 13 residues in the CDR3. Germline values: CDR1 SGHNT, CDR2 YENEEA.

This chain joins TRBV5-1 and TRBJ2-5; TRBD2 matches 7 bases. V was pared by 4 bases and J by 1 base, with 4 bases of the junction left unmatched. There are 14 residues in the CDR3. Germline V gene data show CDR1 as SGHRS and CDR2 as YFSETQ. The chain's CDR3 is CASSRAGSQETQYF. CDR3 coding DNA: TGCGCCAGCAGCCGAGCGGGGAGCCAAGAGACCCAGTACTTC.

This clone appeared once. The chain uses TRBV2 and TRBJ2-3; no clear D gene. Trimming took 8 bases from V and 1 from J, leaving 10 bases between them. The CDR3 spans 13 residues. CDR1 and CDR2 from the germline V gene are SNHLY and FYNNEI. DNA for the CDR3: TGTGCCAGCGGGCCAGCCGGCACAGATACGCAGTATTTT. It encodes CASGPAGTDTQYF.

V and J are TRBV5-4 and TRBJ1-1; 11 bases align to TRBD1. The trim removed 5 bases at V and 3 bases at J, leaving 12 bases unmatched. The CDR3 sequence is 17 residues long. From germline, CDR1 is SGHNT and CDR2 YYREEE (reference sequence). CDR3 in DNA: TGTGCCAGCAGTTCCGGGACAGGGGGTAATTTGGACACTGAAGCTTTCTTT. Encoded protein: CASSSGTGGNLDTEAFF.

This rearrangement joins TRBV3-1 (or the pseudogene TRBV3-2) to TRBJ1-1; 8 bases are shared with TRBD1. The ends lost 4 bases at V and 8 bases at J; junction bases unmatched: 9. The germline V gene has CDR1 LGHDT and CDR2 YNNKEL (reference sequence). There are 14 residues in the CDR3. The CDR3 sequence: CASSPTIRDREAFF. As DNA, the CDR3 is TGTGCCAGCAGCCCAACAATCCGGGACAGGGAAGCTTTCTTT.

The rearrangement uses TRBV29-1 and TRBJ2-2; D not certain. Between the trimmed V and J ends, which lost 4 bases and 3 bases, there was a span of 15 bases. Per the germline V gene, CDR1 is SQVTM and CDR2 is ANQGSEA. The CDR3 sequence is 15 residues long. This CDR3 is CSVVFSSLYTGELFF. CDR3 DNA sequence: TGCAGCGTTGTATTCAGTTCCCTTTACACCGGGGAGCTGTTTTTT.

This clone was counted a few times. CDR3 coding DNA: TGTGCCAGCAGCTCGATTGGGGAGCTCGAGACCCAGTACTTC. Amino acid sequence: CASSSIGELETQYF. This rearrangement joins TRBV11-1 to TRBJ2-5; D may be TRBD2 (5 bases). The CDR3 totals 14 residues. Germline-derived CDR1 and CDR2 are SGHAT and FQDESV (reference sequence). Trimming shortened V by 4 bases and J by 5 bases, and 14 bases separated the two germline ends.

V gene TRBV19 combines with J gene TRBJ2-5, with TRBD2 identical over 11 bases. The CDR3 covers 15 residues. CDR1 is LNHDA, CDR2 SQIVND, per germline (reference sequence). The V segment lost 9 bases and the J segment 1 base; nucleotides outside the gene matches: 7. The CDR3 DNA reads as TGTGCCAGCAGTCCCCTAGCGGGAGGCCAAGAGACCCAGTACTTC. Encoded protein: CASSPLAGGQETQYF.

The chain employs TRBV28 and TRBJ2-6; TRBD1 matches at 7 bases. Trimming took 7 bases from V and 3 from J; bases not matched to a gene: 9. From germline, CDR1 is MDHEN and CDR2 SYDVKM. This CDR3 spans 16 amino acids. DNA for the CDR3: TGTGCCAGCACTCTACAGGGGATTGGTGGGGCCAACGTCCTGACTTTC. Encoded protein: CASTLQGIGGANVLTF.

This clone appeared a few times. The chain employs TRBV27 and TRBJ2-2, with D possibly TRBD1 on 6 matching bases. V lost 8 bases to trimming and J lost 6 bases, with 16 bases between them. The CDR3 loop spans 14 amino acids. In germline, CDR1 is MNHEY, CDR2 SMNVEV (reference sequence). CDR3 sequence reads: CASGRDINPGELFF. DNA for the CDR3: TGTGCCAGCGGTCGGGACATTAACCCCGGGGAGCTGTTTTTT.

This sequence joins TRBV7-9 and TRBJ2-7, with 9 nucleotides matching TRBD1. The CDR3 extends over 14 amino acids. The trim removed 3 bases at V and 2 bases at J, leaving 2 bases unmatched. The V gene's germline CDR1 is SEHNR and CDR2 FQNEAQ (reference sequence). CDR3 nucleotide sequence: TGTGCCAGCAGCTTTTGGGACAGGGCCTACGAGCAGTACTTC. Translated, it gives CASSFWDRAYEQYF.

The chain is built from TRBV10-1 and TRBJ1-5; 8 bases align to TRBD1. The CDR3 has 12 residues. The germline V gene has CDR1 WNHNN and CDR2 SYGVQD (reference sequence). Trimming removed 8 bases from V and 4 bases from J; junction bases left unmatched: 1. The CDR3 is CASGQGNQPQHF. The DNA for the CDR3 is TGCGCCAGCGGACAGGGAAATCAGCCCCAGCATTTT.

The gene calls are TRBV5-1 and TRBJ1-5, with D maybe TRBD1 (6 bases). The CDR3 runs 15 residues. The V gene's germline CDR1 is SGHRS and CDR2 YFSETQ. V was shortened by 4 bases and J by 0 bases, with 11 bases between the two germline ends. The CDR3 nucleotides are TGCGCCAGCAGCCCAGGGGTGCCTAGCAATCAGCCCCAGCATTTT. Residues: CASSPGVPSNQPQHF.

The V and J genes are TRBV3-1 (or the pseudogene TRBV3-2) and TRBJ2-7; D uncertain. Germline V gives CDR1 LGHDT, CDR2 YNNKEL (reference sequence). The CDR3 length is 14 residues. V was cut by 4 bases and J by 7 bases, with 17 bases left in between. The CDR3 DNA follows: TGTGCCAGCAGCCTATCTGGGCCCCCTCGGGAGCAGTACTTC. Translating gives CASSLSGPPREQYF.

The chain uses TRBV2 and TRBJ1-5, with D uncertain. The ends were cut back, 4 bases at V and 0 bases at J, with 10 bases in the middle. This CDR3 is built from 15 residues. Germline V CDR1 and CDR2: SNHLY, FYNNEI. CDR3 DNA sequence: TGTGCCAGCAGTGGGAGCTCCTATAGCAATCAGCCCCAGCATTTT. Its translation is CASSGSSYSNQPQHF.

This chain joins TRBV28 and TRBJ2-1; TRBD2 agrees at 7 bases. With V trimmed by 1 base and J by 2 bases, 2 bases remained unmatched. Germline CDR1 and CDR2: MDHEN and SYDVKM. The length of the CDR3 is 15 residues. This CDR3 reads CASSLSGRAYNEQFF. The CDR3 region has the DNA TGTGCCAGCAGTTTATCGGGGAGGGCCTACAATGAGCAGTTCTTC.

The chain joins TRBV4-3 to TRBJ1-2; 10 bases are a match to TRBD1. Unmatched junction bases numbered 6, after V lost 1 base and J lost 7 bases. Germline CDR1 and CDR2: LGHNA and YSLEER. The CDR3 totals 15 residues. CDR3 nucleotides: TGCGCCAGCAGCCAAGGAAAAGGACAGGGGGTTGGCTACACCTTC. Its translation: CASSQGKGQGVGYTF.

This clone was counted a few times. This chain uses TRBV19 with TRBJ1-2; a possible D gene is TRBD1 (6 bases). Germline values: CDR1 LNHDA, CDR2 SQIVND (reference sequence). This CDR3 has 13 residues. V shed 3 bases and J shed 3 bases, with 8 bases lying between them. The CDR3 DNA is TGTGCCAGTAGTATGGACAGCTACTATGGCTACACCTTC. Translated: CASSMDSYYGYTF.

The rearrangement uses TRBV7-2 and TRBJ2-5, with D possibly matching TRBD2 (7 bases). CDR1 SGHTA and CDR2 FQGNSA come from the germline V gene. V was shortened by 1 base and J by 1 base, with 10 bases between the two germline ends. The CDR3 consists of 15 residues. DNA for the CDR3: TGTGCCAGCAGCTTAGGAGGGGGGGCCCAAGAGACCCAGTACTTC. This encodes CASSLGGGAQETQYF.

This chain connects TRBV3-1 (or the pseudogene TRBV3-2) to TRBJ2-7, with 7 bases that match TRBD2. Germline lookup yields CDR1 LGHDT and CDR2 YNNKEL (reference sequence). The CDR3 contains 16 residues. With V trimmed by 4 bases and J by 0 bases, 9 bases remained unmatched. The CDR3: CASSPTGTTLSYEQYF. CDR3 bases: TGTGCCAGCAGCCCTACGGGGACTACCCTCTCCTACGAGCAGTACTTC.

This clone was found once. This chain joins TRBV5-4 and TRBJ1-2; 10 nucleotides agree with TRBD1. J lost 4 bases, V lost 0 bases, and 3 bases had no gene match. The CDR3 sequence is 15 residues long. The germline V gene has CDR1 SGHNT and CDR2 YYREEE (reference sequence). In DNA, the CDR3 is TGTGCCAGCAGCTTGGTTGACAGGGGGCTCTATGGCTACACCTTC. Its translation is CASSLVDRGLYGYTF. The entire variable domain, with the rest obtained from reference TRBV5-4 and TRBJ1-2, is as follows: ETGVTQSPTHLIKTRGQQVTLRCSSQSGHNTVSWYQQALGQGPQFIFQYYREEENGRGNFPPRFSGLQFPNYSSELNVNALELDDSALYLCASSLVDRGLYGYTFGSGTRLTVV.

The rearrangement joins TRBV5-5 to TRBJ1-1; perhaps TRBD1 as D (5 bases). Trimming removed 2 bases from V and 0 bases from J, with 11 bases in between. Germline V CDR1 and CDR2: SGHKS, YYEKEE (reference sequence). The CDR3 covers 15 residues. CDR3 sequence (DNA): TGTGCCAGCAGCTTCTCGGGGACTTTGAACACTGAAGCTTTCTTT. This translates into CASSFSGTLNTEAFF. The full variable domain, rest sourced from reference TRBV5-5 and TRBJ1-1, is DAGVTQSPTHLIKTRGQQVTLRCSPISGHKSVSWYQQVLGQGPQFIFQYYEKEERGRGNFPDRFSARQFPNYSSELNVNALLLGDSALYLCASSFSGTLNTEAFFGQGTRLTVV.

The chain recombines TRBV3-1 (or the pseudogene TRBV3-2) with TRBJ1-2; perhaps TRBD1 as D (5 bases). This CDR3 spans 15 amino acids. V was trimmed by 4 bases and J by 5 bases, leaving 17 bases between them. Germline V gene sequence: CDR1 LGHDT, CDR2 YNNKEL (reference sequence). CDR3 DNA sequence: TGTGCCAGCAGCCCATTGGACACCCCCCTTTATGGCTACACCTTC. It specifies CASSPLDTPLYGYTF.

This rearrangement joins TRBV4-1 to TRBJ2-2; 9 bases match TRBD2. The V and J ends lost 5 bases and 5 bases, in that order; junction bases with no gene match: 9. Germline values: CDR1 MGHRA, CDR2 YSYEKL. The CDR3 has 16 amino acids. The CDR3, as DNA: TGCGCCAGCAGCGATAGCGGGAGTAAGGGAACCGGGGAGCTGTTTTTT. This gives the protein CASSDSGSKGTGELFF.